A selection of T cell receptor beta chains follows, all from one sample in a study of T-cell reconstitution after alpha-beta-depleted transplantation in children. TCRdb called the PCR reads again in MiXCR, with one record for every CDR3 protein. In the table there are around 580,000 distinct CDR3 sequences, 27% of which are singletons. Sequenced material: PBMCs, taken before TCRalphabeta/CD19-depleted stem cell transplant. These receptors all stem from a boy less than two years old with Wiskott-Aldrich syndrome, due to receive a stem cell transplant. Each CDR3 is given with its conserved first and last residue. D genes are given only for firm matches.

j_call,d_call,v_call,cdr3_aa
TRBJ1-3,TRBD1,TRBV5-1,CASSLTGGAAGNTIYF
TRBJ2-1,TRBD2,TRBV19,CASRRGSGSRSYNEQFF
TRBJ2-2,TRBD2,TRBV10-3,CAIRTSVNTGELFF
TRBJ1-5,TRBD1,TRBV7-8,CASSLARTGYQPQHF
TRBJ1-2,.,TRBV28,CAAVSVQGLRRGYTF
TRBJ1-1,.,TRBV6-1,CASSESTGTEAFF
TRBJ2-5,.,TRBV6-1,CASSGTREETQYF
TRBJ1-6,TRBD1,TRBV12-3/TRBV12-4,CAINRGQGNSPLHF
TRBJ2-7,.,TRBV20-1,CSAISAVSSYEQYF
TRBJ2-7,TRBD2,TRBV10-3,CAISHSGRADEQYF
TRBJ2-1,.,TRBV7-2,CASSPRVGYNEQFF
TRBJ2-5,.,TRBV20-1,CSASKGGPQETQYF
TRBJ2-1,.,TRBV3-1,CASSPEPTGLARDEQFF
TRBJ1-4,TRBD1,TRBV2,CASTGQGGKEKLFF
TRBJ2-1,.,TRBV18,CASSPNSVPYNEQFF
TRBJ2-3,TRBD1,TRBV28,CASSYLPGQGVQYF
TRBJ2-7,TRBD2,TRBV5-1,CASRLAGAIYEQYF
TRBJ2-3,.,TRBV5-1,CASSLDTLYTDTQYF
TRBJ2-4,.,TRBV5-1,CASSLGQLLAKNIQYF
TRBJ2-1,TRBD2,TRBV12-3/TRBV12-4,CASSISGSSYNEQFF
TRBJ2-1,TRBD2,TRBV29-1,CSVVGTSGYNEQFF
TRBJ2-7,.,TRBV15,CATSRVRVSEQYF
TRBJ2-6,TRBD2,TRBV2,CASSGAGGTGANVLTF
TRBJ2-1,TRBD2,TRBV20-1,CSARSSGRANEQFF
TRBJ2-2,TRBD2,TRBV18,CASSKLQAGANTGELFF
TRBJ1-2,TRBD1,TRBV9,CASSGGQGRPFNYGYTF
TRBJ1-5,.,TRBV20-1,CSARDRSNQPQHF
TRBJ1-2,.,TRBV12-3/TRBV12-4,CASSFAVESYGYTF
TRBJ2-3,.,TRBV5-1,CASSRDGPQSDTQYF
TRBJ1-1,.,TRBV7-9,CASSKGRTEAFF
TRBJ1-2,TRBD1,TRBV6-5,CASSYPGTAGYGYTF
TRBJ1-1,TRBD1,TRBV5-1,CASSYWTGVDTEAFF
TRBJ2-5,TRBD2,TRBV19,CASRTTSGSLVETQYF
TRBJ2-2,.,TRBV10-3,CAISDVYRNTGELFF
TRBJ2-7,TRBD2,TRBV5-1,CASSWGSGGEQYF
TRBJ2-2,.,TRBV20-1,CSARRRAGELFF
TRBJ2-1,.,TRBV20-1,CSARFAGSYNEQFF
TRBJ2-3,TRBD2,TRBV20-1,CSASVLAGGPGDTQYF
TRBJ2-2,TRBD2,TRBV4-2,CASSARLAGVITGELFF
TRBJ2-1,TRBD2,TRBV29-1,CSVDTSGMHNEQFF
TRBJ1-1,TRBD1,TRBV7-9,CASSKGQGFAEAFF
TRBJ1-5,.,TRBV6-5,CASSYRAGDYSNQPQHF
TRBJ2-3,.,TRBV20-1,CSARDSMGPYTQYF
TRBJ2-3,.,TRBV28,CASSVARDPTDTQYF
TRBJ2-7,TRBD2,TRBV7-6,CASSLAPGLAGSGYEQYF
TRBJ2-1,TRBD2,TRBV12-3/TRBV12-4,CASSRLAGLSEQFF
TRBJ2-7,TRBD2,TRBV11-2,CASSSIAGGWGEQYF
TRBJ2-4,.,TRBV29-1,CSVKGRAKNIQYF